The 21 T cell receptor beta chains in this list originate from one sample, sequenced in a study of T-cell memory formation after mild COVID-19. TCRdb passed the 5' RACE reads through MiXCR, listing each CDR3 protein once. The sample carries a few hundred thousand distinct CDR3 sequences, approximately 15% recorded once. Sequenced material: PBMCs or a T cell subset sorted from them (not recorded which). The receptors here all came from a man younger than 30 who had mild COVID-19 (a few samples of this study predate the infection). Cell type and time point are not known.

This clonotype was counted many times. The chain combines TRBV12-3 or TRBV12-4 with TRBJ2-7; D may be TRBD2 (6 bases). The CDR3 contains 14 residues. V lost 4 bases and J 3 bases, leaving 13 bases between the germline ends. CDR3 in DNA: TGTGCCAGCAGTTACGGAGGGATCTTCTACGAGCAGTACTTC. As protein: CASSYGGIFYEQYF.

This clonotype has just a few counts. The chain joins TRBV3-1 to TRBJ2-1; TRBD2 agrees at 9 bases. With V trimmed by 4 bases and J by 8 bases, 12 bases remained unmatched. Germline-derived CDR1 and CDR2 are LGHDT and YNNKEL (reference sequence). CDR3 length: 16 residues. CDR3 sequence: CASSPRPAGGPDEQFF. The CDR3 DNA follows: TGTGCCAGCAGCCCCAGACCGGCGGGGGGGCCCGATGAGCAGTTCTTC.

This clonotype was seen ten or more times. The CDR3, as DNA: TGCAGTGCACCTCAGACAGGGATAAATTCACCCCTCCACTTT. Translating it yields CSAPQTGINSPLHF. The gene calls are TRBV20-1 and TRBJ1-6; 7 positions match TRBD1. The CDR3 extends over 14 amino acids. From germline, CDR1 is DFQATT and CDR2 SNEGSKA (reference sequence). The ends lost 6 bases at V and 7 bases at J; junction bases unmatched: 9.

The rearrangement joins TRBV30 to TRBJ1-1, with D unclear. V dropped 3 bases and J dropped 8 bases, with 10 bases sitting between them. This CDR3 spans 11 amino acids. Germline V gene data show CDR1 as GTSNPN and CDR2 as SVGIG (reference sequence). This CDR3 reads CAWSENGEAFF. The CDR3 DNA is TGTGCCTGGAGCGAAAACGGAGAAGCTTTCTTT.

This clonotype has a handful of counts. The gene calls are TRBV20-1 and TRBJ1-6; D gene ambiguous. V was pared by 3 bases and J by 3 bases, with 6 bases between. CDR1 and CDR2 from the germline V gene are DFQATT and SNEGSKA (reference sequence). This CDR3 contains 13 residues. Written as DNA, the CDR3 is TGCAGTGCTAGGGCCCTCTATAATTCACCCCTCCACTTT. The encoded protein is CSARALYNSPLHF.

This clonotype came up a few times. The J gene is TRBJ2-3, the V gene TRBV5-5, with a possible D match to TRBD1 (7 bases). Germline V CDR1 and CDR2: SGHKS, YYEKEE (reference sequence). The CDR3 has 15 amino acids. With 5 bases removed from V and 3 bases from J, the gap between germline ends came to 16 bases. The CDR3 is CASRSGDSQTDTQYF. DNA for the CDR3: TGTGCCAGCAGGTCGGGGGACAGCCAAACAGATACGCAGTATTTT.

This clonotype was found many times. The chain is built from TRBV15 and TRBJ2-3, with a weak D call TRBD2 (5 bases). CDR1 and CDR2 from the germline V gene are LNHNV and YYDKDF (reference sequence). The CDR3 covers 15 residues. V was cut by 6 bases and J by 2 bases, with 15 bases left in between. The CDR3 DNA is TGTGCCACCAGGGGCCGGGGTCTGGCCACAGATACGCAGTATTTT. Residues: CATRGRGLATDTQYF.

This clonotype was counted ten times or more. The chain carries TRBV12-3 or TRBV12-4 and TRBJ1-2; no definite D call. Trimming pared 3 bases from V and 0 bases from J, leaving 2 bases between. The CDR3 extends over 12 amino acids. The CDR3 DNA is TGTGCCAGCAGTTTCACTAACTATGGCTACACCTTC. This codes for CASSFTNYGYTF.

This clonotype was detected only a few times. The chain carries TRBV18 and TRBJ2-5; no clear D gene. Trimming stripped 2 bases from V and 5 bases from J, with 9 bases between. The CDR3 covers 13 residues. Germline lookup yields CDR1 KGHSH and CDR2 LQKENI. The CDR3 region has the DNA TGTGCCAGCTCACCAGATCTGGGGGAGACCCAGTACTTC. Residues: CASSPDLGETQYF.

In its sample, this clonotype was seen many times. The chain employs TRBV12-3 or TRBV12-4 and TRBJ2-3; 7 bases map to TRBD1. Trimming removed 6 bases from V and 0 bases from J; junction bases left unmatched: 15. The CDR3 has 18 amino acids. The CDR3 DNA reads TGTGCCAGCAGACAGGAAGAGGTCGGGACAGCTAGCACAGATACGCAGTATTTT. The encoded protein is CASRQEEVGTASTDTQYF.

This clonotype has a count of ten or more. The rearrangement links TRBV5-1 to TRBJ1-1, with D unclear. CDR1 and CDR2 (germline): SGHRS, YFSETQ. Deletions cut 0 bases from V and 5 bases from J, with 17 bases between. The CDR3 has 16 amino acids. The DNA for the CDR3 is TGCGCCAGCAGCTTGGCCCCCACCGACCTGGGAACTGAAGCTTTCTTT. Encoded protein: CASSLAPTDLGTEAFF.

The CDR3 DNA reads as TGCGCCAGCAGCCAAGATCTAGGTTACGGGACTGAAGCTTTCTTT. This codes for CASSQDLGYGTEAFF. The chain links TRBV4-3 to TRBJ1-1; D not resolved. This CDR3 has 15 residues. Trimming cost V 0 bases and J 5 bases, with 13 bases left between them. Per the germline V gene, CDR1 is LGHNA and CDR2 is YSLEER.

The gene calls are TRBV20-1 and TRBJ1-1; 7 positions agree with TRBD1. The trim removed 6 bases at V and 4 bases at J, leaving 11 bases unmatched. The germline V gene has CDR1 DFQATT and CDR2 SNEGSKA (reference sequence). The length of the CDR3 is 14 residues. In DNA form, the CDR3 reads TGCAGTGCCCCAAATCCACAGGGGCCCACTGAAGCTTTCTTT. Amino acid sequence: CSAPNPQGPTEAFF.

The table lists this clonotype with a few counts. This sequence joins TRBV15 and TRBJ2-3; D possibly corresponds to TRBD2 (5 bases). The CDR3 consists of 16 residues. The V end lost 0 bases, the J end lost 0 bases, and 10 bases lay between the germline ends. Germline V CDR1 and CDR2: LNHNV, YYDKDF (reference sequence). Written as DNA, the CDR3 is TGTGCCACCAGCAGAGATACGGGGTCTAGCACAGATACGCAGTATTTT. Its protein product is CATSRDTGSSTDTQYF. Full variable domain (outside the CDR3, taken from reference TRBV15 and TRBJ2-3): DAMVIQNPRYQVTQFGKPVTLSCSQTLNHNVMYWYQQKSSQAPKLLFHYYDKDFNNEADTPDNFQSRRPNTSFCFLDIRSPGLGDTAMYLCATSRDTGSSTDTQYFGPGTRLTVL.

This clonotype was seen only a few times. V and J are TRBV6-6 and TRBJ2-1, with D perhaps TRBD1 (5 bases). The CDR3 runs to 14 residues. Trimming took 2 bases from V and 16 from J, leaving 21 bases between them. The germline gives CDR1 MNHNY, CDR2 SVGAGI (reference sequence). The CDR3 DNA reads as TGTGCCAGCAGTTACCGATCCGCAACAGGAGACCACTTCTTC. Amino acid sequence: CASSYRSATGDHFF.

This clonotype occurred a few times. The V and J genes are TRBV6-2 or TRBV6-3 and TRBJ1-2, with 7 bases lining up with TRBD1. Germline trimming cut 5 bases from V and 3 bases from J; bases unmatched to any gene: 9. The germline V gene has CDR1 MNHEY and CDR2 SVGEGT. The CDR3 has 15 amino acids. The CDR3 nucleotides read TGTGCCAGCAGTCCGACTACAGGGGCCTACTATGGCTACACCTTC. Translated: CASSPTTGAYYGYTF.

This clonotype was recorded at least ten times. The V gene is TRBV7-9, the J gene TRBJ2-3; a weak D match, TRBD2 (6 bases). Germline lookup yields CDR1 SEHNR and CDR2 FQNEAQ (reference sequence). The CDR3 totals 17 residues. V was clipped by 4 bases and J by 4 bases, with 21 bases between them. CDR3 nucleotide sequence: TGTGCCAGCAGCTCCGAGGGCCGGGGCTGGGGGGCAGATACGCAGTATTTT. This translates into CASSSEGRGWGADTQYF.

In its sample, this clonotype was seen many times. This chain links TRBV7-2 with TRBJ2-4; 9 bases align to TRBD1. The V and J ends lost 1 base and 8 bases, in that order; junction bases with no gene match: 6. Germline CDR1 reads SGHTA; CDR2 reads FQGNSA. The CDR3 has 15 amino acids. CDR3 sequence: CASSLGDRVRDIQYF. CDR3 coding DNA: TGTGCCAGCAGCTTAGGGGACAGGGTTAGGGACATTCAGTACTTC.

The chain joins TRBV2 to TRBJ2-7; TRBD1 matches 8 bases. Germline V gives CDR1 SNHLY, CDR2 FYNNEI. V gave up 10 bases and J gave up 3 bases; unmatched junction bases: 8. The CDR3 covers 13 residues. CDR3 DNA sequence: TGTGCCACCAATGGACAGGGTGGCTACGAGCAGTACTTC. This gives the protein CATNGQGGYEQYF.

This clonotype was seen many times. The V gene is TRBV5-1, the J gene TRBJ1-1, with TRBD1 identical over 8 bases. The CDR3 covers 16 residues. CDR1 is SGHRS and CDR2 is YFSETQ in the germline V gene. J gave up 11 bases and V 5 bases, and 20 bases lay outside the gene matches. CDR3 loop: CASRASIGQGHFPAFF. DNA for the CDR3: TGCGCCAGCAGGGCTAGCATCGGACAGGGCCACTTTCCGGCTTTCTTT. The entire variable domain, with the rest obtained from reference TRBV5-1 and TRBJ1-1, is as follows: KAGVTQTPRYLIKTRGQQVTLSCSPISGHRSVSWYQQTPGQGLQFLFEYFSETQRNKGNFPGRFSGRQFSNSRSEMNVSTLELGDSALYLCASRASIGQGHFPAFFGQGTRLTVV.

This chain joins TRBV30 and TRBJ1-1; tentative D call: TRBD1 (5 bases). Deletions cut 2 bases from V and 5 bases from J, with 12 bases between. There are 13 residues in the CDR3. CDR1 and CDR2 (germline): GTSNPN, SVGIG (reference sequence). The CDR3 loop is CAWSHDEGTEAFF. The CDR3 DNA reads TGTGCCTGGAGTCACGACGAGGGGACTGAAGCTTTCTTT.